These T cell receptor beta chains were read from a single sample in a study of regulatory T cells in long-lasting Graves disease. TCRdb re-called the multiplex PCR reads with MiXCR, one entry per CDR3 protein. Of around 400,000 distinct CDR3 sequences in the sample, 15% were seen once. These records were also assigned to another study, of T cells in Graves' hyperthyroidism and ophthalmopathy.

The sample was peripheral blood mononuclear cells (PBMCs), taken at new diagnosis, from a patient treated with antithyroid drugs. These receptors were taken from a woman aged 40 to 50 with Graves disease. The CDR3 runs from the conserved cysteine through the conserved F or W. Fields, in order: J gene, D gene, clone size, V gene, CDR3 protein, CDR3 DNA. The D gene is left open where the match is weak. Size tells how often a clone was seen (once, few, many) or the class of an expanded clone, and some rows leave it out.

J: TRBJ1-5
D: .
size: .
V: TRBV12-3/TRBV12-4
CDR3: CASSTAPKGQPQHF
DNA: TGTGCCAGCAGTACGGCCCCAAAAGGACAGCCCCAGCATTTT

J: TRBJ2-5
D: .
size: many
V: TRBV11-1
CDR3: CASRGYGIETQYF
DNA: TGTGCCAGCAGGGGTTATGGTATAGAGACCCAGTACTTC

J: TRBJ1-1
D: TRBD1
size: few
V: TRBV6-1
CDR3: CASSLDREYVNTEAFF
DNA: TGTGCCAGCAGTCTCGACAGGGAATACGTGAACACTGAAGCTTTCTTT

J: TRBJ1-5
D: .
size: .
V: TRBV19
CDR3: CASNISGNSNQPQHF
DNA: TGTGCCAGTAATATCTCTGGTAATAGCAATCAGCCCCAGCATTTT

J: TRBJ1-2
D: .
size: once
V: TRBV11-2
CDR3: CASSLLPGANYGYTF
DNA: TGTGCCAGCAGCCTTCTCCCGGGCGCCAACTATGGCTACACCTTC

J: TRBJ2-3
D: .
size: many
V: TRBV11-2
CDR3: CASSLDLQGPPPNRDTQYF
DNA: TGTGCCAGCAGCTTAGATCTCCAGGGGCCCCCACCTAACAGGGATACGCAGTATTTT

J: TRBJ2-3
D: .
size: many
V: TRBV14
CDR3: CASSHFREPSTDTQYF
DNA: TGTGCCAGCAGCCATTTCCGGGAGCCGAGCACAGATACGCAGTATTTT

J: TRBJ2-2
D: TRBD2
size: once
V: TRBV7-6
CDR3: CASSSHLAGEGYTGELFF
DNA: TGTGCCAGCAGCTCGCACCTAGCGGGAGAAGGTTACACCGGGGAGCTGTTTTTT

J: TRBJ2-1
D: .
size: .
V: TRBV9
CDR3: CTSSVVGSPTNEQFF
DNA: TGTACCAGCAGCGTAGTCGGGAGTCCTACAAATGAGCAGTTCTTC

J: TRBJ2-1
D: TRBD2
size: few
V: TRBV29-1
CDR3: CSVEDPSGSSDEQFF
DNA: TGCAGCGTTGAAGATCCTAGCGGGAGTAGCGATGAGCAGTTCTTC